What follows describes a single T cell receptor (beta chain). The ends lost 0 bases at V and 3 bases at J; junction bases unmatched: 5. Looked up from germline, CDR1 is SGHRS and CDR2 is YFSETQ. This CDR3 is built from 15 residues. These data come from a study of blood T cell repertoires in COVID-19. Participant-reported clinical history was the basis for cohort assignment. Symptom resolution, clearance, or two negative PCRs marked donors in Cohort 3 as recovered. Using immunoSEQ multiplex PCR, the repertoire was profiled, and TCRdb retains in-frame clones only, with some absent. The repertoire holds some 400,000 clones, with 80% to 90% as singletons.

V is TRBV5-1 and J is TRBJ2-7, with 8 bases aligning to TRBD1. The sequence derives from a man aged 30 to 39 who had recovered from COVID-19. The sample consisted of PBMCs or T cells enriched from blood (not recorded which). Written as DNA, the CDR3 is TGCGCCAGCAGCTTGGGCGGGACAGGCGGCTACGAGCAGTACTTC. Amino acid sequence: CASSLGGTGGYEQYF. Looking up the rest from reference TRBV5-1 and TRBJ2-7 gives the full variable domain: KAGVTQTPRYLIKTRGQQVTLSCSPISGHRSVSWYQQTPGQGLQFLFEYFSETQRNKGNFPGRFSGRQFSNSRSEMNVSTLELGDSALYLCASSLGGTGGYEQYFGPGTRLTVT.